This TCR beta chain was identified in a study of CD8 T cells in ankylosing spondylitis (TCRdb year 2017). Concerning the study at large: The study set out to find disease-linked TCR variants by profiling T cell receptor beta repertoires in ankylosing spondylitis patients and healthy donors. In total, the full study cohort was made up of roughly 110 healthy donors and 25 or so ankylosing spondylitis patients. Peripheral blood was sampled, and synovial fluid was also collected from ankylosing spondylitis patients. Points the paper makes about the study in general: In peripheral blood, the disease-linked clones were found at relatively low frequencies and had a CD8+ phenotype. Some TCR beta motif variants had previously been reported in synovial fluid and blood of reactive arthritis patients, which suggested common disease-initiation mechanisms. The disease-linked clones were reported to be significantly enriched in matched synovial fluid samples from ankylosing spondylitis patients. A TCR beta motif made up of several highly homologous amino acid variants appeared to be characteristic of blood from ankylosing spondylitis patients.

The instrument was an Illumina HiSeq 2500. Quantitative 5'-RACE with molecular barcodes was used to prepare TCR beta libraries. In the authors' own workflow: Disease-linked TCR variants were identified with a new computational method built on a probabilistic model of VDJ rearrangement. TCRdb cleaned the public reads at Q25 with fastp, built clones with MiXCR and kept in-frame beta chains. Under each unique CDR3 protein, matching rows form one entry showing the most common genes and DNA. The V and J calls were determined by TCRdb, not by the authors. For this sample the table gives more than 30,000 distinct CDR3 sequences, of which roughly 11% were detected only once. The ten largest clones take up just over 20% of the sample. V and J are truncated by 5 bases and 7 bases respectively, leaving an intervening sequence of 11 bases. CDR1 and CDR2 are drawn from the germline V gene: SGHTA, FQGNSA. The cysteine opens and the phenylalanine closes a CDR3 of 13 amino acids. Of the read, only the CDR3 DNA is kept; its 39 bases are in frame from base 1.

Synovial fluid samples were paired with blood samples taken from the same ankylosing spondylitis patients. Points on this clonotype: Its antigen has not been determined. Base quality data are lacking; no much larger clone is found one base away.

In this chain, TRBV7-2 is recombined with TRBJ2-2; the D segment could be TRBD2, given 6 matching bases. Source material: synovial fluid, either unsorted or a sorted T cell fraction (not recorded which). The TCR comes from a male donor with ankylosing spondylitis. The CDR3 reads as follows: CASSPTRFGELFF. The DNA reads as follows: TGTGCCAGCAGCCCGACTAGGTTCGGGGAGCTGTTTTTT.